This TCR beta chain originates from a study of blood T cell repertoires in COVID-19. The CDR3 runs 14 residues. Germline CDR1 reads SGHDT; CDR2 reads YYEEEE. V lost 4 bases, J lost 5 bases, and 7 bases stayed unmatched. The table came from immunoSEQ multiplex PCR; TCRdb's copy has only in-frame clones and leaves some out. The sample has some 290,000 clones, approximately 89% seen once; the top ten hold around 10%. This chain links TRBV5-6 with TRBJ2-7; 9 nucleotides line up with TRBD1. The clonotype originates from a woman in her 30s with COVID-19, enrolled during active disease. The sequencing input was peripheral blood. DNA of the CDR3: TGTGCCAGCAGCCTGGGGACAGGGTGGAACGAGCAGTACTTC. Translation: CASSLGTGWNEQYF.